Sequencing of this TCR beta chain was carried out in a study of blood T cell repertoires in COVID-19. Germline assignment: CDR1 SGDLS and CDR2 YYNGEE. CDR3 length equals 15 residues. V lost 4 bases and J lost 2; bases outside the gene matches: 6. This clone was picked up one time. Method: immunoSEQ multiplex PCR; TCRdb's copy keeps in-frame clones and lacks some. The data hold over 85,000 clones, with around 86% observed a single time. V and J are TRBV9 and TRBJ2-3, with TRBD2 matching over 8 bases. Material for sequencing was peripheral blood. This sequence was found in a human donor in a cohort sampled during active COVID-19. In DNA form, the CDR3 reads TGTGCCAGCAGCCCGGGGGGGGTCATCACAGATACGCAGTATTTT. The encoded protein is CASSPGGVITDTQYF.